This T cell receptor (beta chain) came from a study of monozygotic twins with inflammatory bowel disease. General study results and limits: Healthy co-twins, by inverse Simpson, had higher TCRbeta diversity than their siblings with IBD.

The germline CDR1 and CDR2 sequences are SEHNR and FQNEAQ (reference sequence). This CDR3 spans 15 amino acids. Template switching added UMIs carrying a 6-nucleotide sample barcode. TCRdb derives one entry per CDR3 protein from the 5' RACE reads, leaving out DNA. This sample's table has some 300,000 distinct CDR3 sequences. With regard to this clonotype: The antigen remains unidentified.

The material sequenced was blood. The TCR was taken from a human donor with ulcerative colitis or Crohn's disease, or a healthy co-twin of an affected twin (not recorded which). The rearrangement uses TRBV7-9 and TRBJ2-5; TCRdb calls TRBD1, which cannot be checked without DNA. CDR3 residues: CASSLNAGAYETQYF.